This T cell receptor beta chain derives from a study of blood T cell repertoires in COVID-19. Turning to the study itself: Both acute and convalescent COVID-19 samples were obtained from the United States, Italy and Spain.

The J segment lost 0 bases and the V segment lost 6 bases, leaving 8 bases of the junction unmatched. The CDR3 has 15 amino acids. Germline-derived CDR1 and CDR2 are SGHAT and FQNNGV. Clones were sequenced by immunoSEQ multiplex PCR, and TCRdb holds only the in-frame ones, with some missing. This table holds almost 50,000 clones, approximately 79% found once. Sequenced: peripheral blood. The V and J genes are TRBV11-2 and TRBJ2-7; TRBD1 agrees at 7 bases. The clonotype originates from a man between 65 and 85 years old with acute or convalescent COVID-19. CDR3: CASRRGLVGSYEQYF. The DNA of the CDR3 is TGTGCCAGCAGAAGGGGGCTCGTGGGCTCCTACGAGCAGTACTTC.